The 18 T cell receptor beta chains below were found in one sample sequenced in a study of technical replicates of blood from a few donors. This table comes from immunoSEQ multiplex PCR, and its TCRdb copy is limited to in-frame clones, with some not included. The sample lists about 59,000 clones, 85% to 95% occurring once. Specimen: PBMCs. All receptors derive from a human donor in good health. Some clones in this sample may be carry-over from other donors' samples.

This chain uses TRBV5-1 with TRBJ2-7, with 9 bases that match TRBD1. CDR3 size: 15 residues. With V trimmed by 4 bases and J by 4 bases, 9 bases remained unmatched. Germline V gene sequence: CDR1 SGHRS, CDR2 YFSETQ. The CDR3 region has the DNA TGCGCCAGCAGCCGGACAGGGGCAGAAACGTACGAGCAGTACTTC. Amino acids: CASSRTGAETYEQYF.

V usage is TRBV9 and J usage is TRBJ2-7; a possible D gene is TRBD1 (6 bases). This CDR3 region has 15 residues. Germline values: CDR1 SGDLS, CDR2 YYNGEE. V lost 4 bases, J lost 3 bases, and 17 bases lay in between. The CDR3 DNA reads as TGTGCCAGCAGCCTCGGACAGATCTTCGGCTACGAGCAGTACTTC. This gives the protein CASSLGQIFGYEQYF.

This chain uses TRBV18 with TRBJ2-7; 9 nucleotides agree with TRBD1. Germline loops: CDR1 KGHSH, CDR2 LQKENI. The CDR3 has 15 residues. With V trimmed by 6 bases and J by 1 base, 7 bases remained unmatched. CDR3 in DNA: TGTGCCAGCTCCCCTTTGGACAGGGGATCCTACGAGCAGTACTTC. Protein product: CASSPLDRGSYEQYF.

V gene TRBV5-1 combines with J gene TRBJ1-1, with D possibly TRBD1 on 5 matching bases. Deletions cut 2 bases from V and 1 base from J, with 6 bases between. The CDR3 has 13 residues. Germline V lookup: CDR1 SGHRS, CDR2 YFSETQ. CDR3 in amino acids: CASSFRGNTEAFF. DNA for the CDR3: TGCGCCAGCAGCTTTAGGGGGAACACTGAAGCTTTCTTT.

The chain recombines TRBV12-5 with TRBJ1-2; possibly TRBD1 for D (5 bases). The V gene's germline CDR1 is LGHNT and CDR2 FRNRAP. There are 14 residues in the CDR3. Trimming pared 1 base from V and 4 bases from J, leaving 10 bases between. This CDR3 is CASGLGTPLYGYTF. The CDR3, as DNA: TGTGCTAGTGGTTTGGGGACACCCCTCTATGGCTACACCTTC.

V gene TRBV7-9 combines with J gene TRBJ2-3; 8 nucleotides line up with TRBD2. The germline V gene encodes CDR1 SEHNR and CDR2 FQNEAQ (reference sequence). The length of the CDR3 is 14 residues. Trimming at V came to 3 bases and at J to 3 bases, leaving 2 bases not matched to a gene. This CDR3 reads CASSFSGITDTQYF. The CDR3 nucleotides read TGTGCCAGCAGCTTTAGCGGGATAACAGATACGCAGTATTTT.

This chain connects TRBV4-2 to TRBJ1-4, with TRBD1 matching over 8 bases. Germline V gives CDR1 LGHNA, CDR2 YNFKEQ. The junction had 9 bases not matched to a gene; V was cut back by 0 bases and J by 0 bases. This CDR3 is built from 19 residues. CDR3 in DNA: TGTGCCAGCAGCCAAGATACAGGGGGGTGGGGAGCAACTAATGAAAAACTGTTTTTT. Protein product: CASSQDTGGWGATNEKLFF.

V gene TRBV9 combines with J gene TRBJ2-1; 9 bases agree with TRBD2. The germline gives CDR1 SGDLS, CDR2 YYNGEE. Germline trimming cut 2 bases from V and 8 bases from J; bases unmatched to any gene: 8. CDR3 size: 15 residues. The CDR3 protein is CASSVGRGGFDEQFF. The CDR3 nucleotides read TGTGCCAGCAGCGTCGGGCGGGGGGGCTTTGATGAGCAGTTCTTC.

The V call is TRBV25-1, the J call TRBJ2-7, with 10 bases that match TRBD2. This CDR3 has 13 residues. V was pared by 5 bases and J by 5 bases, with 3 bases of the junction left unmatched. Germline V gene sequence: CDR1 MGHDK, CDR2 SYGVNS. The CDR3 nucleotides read TGTGCCAGCAGTCTAGCGGGGGCTCACGAGCAGTACTTC. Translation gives CASSLAGAHEQYF.

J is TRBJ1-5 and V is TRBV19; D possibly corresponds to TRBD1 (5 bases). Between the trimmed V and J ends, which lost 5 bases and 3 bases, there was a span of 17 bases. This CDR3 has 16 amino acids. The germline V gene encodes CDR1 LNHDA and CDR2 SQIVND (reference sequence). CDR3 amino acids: CASSLTGGGINQPQHF. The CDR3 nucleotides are TGTGCCAGTAGTCTCACGGGGGGAGGGATCAATCAGCCCCAGCATTTT.

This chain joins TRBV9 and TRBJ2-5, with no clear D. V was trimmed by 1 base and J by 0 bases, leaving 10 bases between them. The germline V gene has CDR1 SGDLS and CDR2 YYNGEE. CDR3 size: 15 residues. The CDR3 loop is CASSVYDTNQETQYF. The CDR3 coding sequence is TGTGCCAGCAGCGTATATGATACAAACCAAGAGACCCAGTACTTC.

The DNA for the CDR3 is TGTGCCAGCTCACCGACAGAGCGCCCTAGCTCCTACGAGCAGTACTTC. Encoded protein: CASSPTERPSSYEQYF. The V call is TRBV18, the J call TRBJ2-7, with D possibly being TRBD1 (5 bases). Trimming left V 3 bases short and J 0 bases short, with 15 bases between. CDR3 length equals 16 residues. CDR1 and CDR2 (germline): KGHSH, LQKENI.

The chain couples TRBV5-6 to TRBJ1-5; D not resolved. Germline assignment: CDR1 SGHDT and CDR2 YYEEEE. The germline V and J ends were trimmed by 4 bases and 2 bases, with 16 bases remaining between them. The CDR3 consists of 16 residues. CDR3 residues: CASSPSGGRGNQPQHF. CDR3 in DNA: TGTGCCAGCAGCCCTTCAGGTGGGCGAGGCAATCAGCCCCAGCATTTT.

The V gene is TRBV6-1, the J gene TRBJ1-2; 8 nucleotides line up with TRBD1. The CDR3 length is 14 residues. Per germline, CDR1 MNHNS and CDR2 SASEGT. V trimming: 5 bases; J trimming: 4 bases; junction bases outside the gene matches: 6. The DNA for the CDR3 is TGTGCCAGCAGTCTGGACAGGGAGGGCTATGGCTACACCTTC. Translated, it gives CASSLDREGYGYTF.

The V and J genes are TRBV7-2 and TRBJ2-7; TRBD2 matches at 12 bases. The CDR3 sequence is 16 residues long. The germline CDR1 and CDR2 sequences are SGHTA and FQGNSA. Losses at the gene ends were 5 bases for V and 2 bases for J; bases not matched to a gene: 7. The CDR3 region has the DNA TGTGCCAGCAGCGCCTGGCTAGCGGGGGGGCCCTACGAGCAGTACTTC. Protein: CASSAWLAGGPYEQYF. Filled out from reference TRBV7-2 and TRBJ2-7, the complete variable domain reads GAGVSQSPSNKVTEKGKDVELRCDPISGHTALYWYRQSLGQGLEFLIYFQGNSAPDKSGLPSDRFSAERTGGSVSTLTIQRTQQEDSAVYLCASSAWLAGGPYEQYFGPGTRLTVT.

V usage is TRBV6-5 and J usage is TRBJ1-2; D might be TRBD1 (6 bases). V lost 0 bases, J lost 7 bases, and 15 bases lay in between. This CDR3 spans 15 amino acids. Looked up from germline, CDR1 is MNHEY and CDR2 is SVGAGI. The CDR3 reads CASSYSGQWSSGYTF. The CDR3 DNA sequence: TGTGCCAGCAGTTACTCCGGACAGTGGTCCTCTGGCTACACCTTC.

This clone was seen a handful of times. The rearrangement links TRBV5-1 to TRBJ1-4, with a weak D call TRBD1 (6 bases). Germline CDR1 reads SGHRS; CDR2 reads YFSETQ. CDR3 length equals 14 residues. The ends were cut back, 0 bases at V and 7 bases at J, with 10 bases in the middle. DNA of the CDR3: TGCGCCAGCAGCTTGGAACAGGGACGTGAAAAACTGTTTTTT. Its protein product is CASSLEQGREKLFF.

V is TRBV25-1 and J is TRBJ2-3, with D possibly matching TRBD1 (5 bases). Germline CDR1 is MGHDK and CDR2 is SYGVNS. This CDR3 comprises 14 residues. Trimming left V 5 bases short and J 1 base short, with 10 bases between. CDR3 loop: CASSRQTGTDTQYF. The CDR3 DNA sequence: TGTGCCAGCAGTCGACAGACAGGCACAGATACGCAGTATTTT.